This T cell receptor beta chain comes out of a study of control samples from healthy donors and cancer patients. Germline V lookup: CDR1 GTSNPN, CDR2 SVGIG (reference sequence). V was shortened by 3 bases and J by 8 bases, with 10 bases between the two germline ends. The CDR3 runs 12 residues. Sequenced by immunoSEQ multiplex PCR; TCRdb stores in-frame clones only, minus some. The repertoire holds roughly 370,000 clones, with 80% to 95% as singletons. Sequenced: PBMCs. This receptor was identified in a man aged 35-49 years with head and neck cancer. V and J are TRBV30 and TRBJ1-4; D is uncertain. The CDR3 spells CAWRPGGEKLFF. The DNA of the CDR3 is TGTGCCTGGAGGCCCGGCGGGGAAAAACTGTTTTTT.